Listed here are 24 T cell receptor beta chains from one sample, sequenced in a study of cytomegalovirus exposure and HLA in healthy donors. Primers: 60 Vbeta forward and 13 Jbeta reverse. Measured with immunoSEQ multiplex PCR; TCRdb has only the in-frame clones, and not every one. The table records 50,000 or so clones, 55% to 65% of them present only once. The sequenced material came from PBMCs. The source of these receptors is a human donor in good health.

The chain recombines TRBV7-2 with TRBJ2-7; D may be TRBD2 (5 bases). Germline V gene sequence: CDR1 SGHTA, CDR2 FQGNSA. V gave up 6 bases and J gave up 3 bases, with 18 bases separating them. This CDR3 region has 15 residues. This chain's CDR3 is CASSLDPGDFYEQYF. Here the CDR3 DNA reads TGTGCCAGCAGTTTGGACCCCGGGGATTTCTACGAGCAGTACTTC.

The J gene is TRBJ2-1, the V gene TRBV9; 15 nucleotides align to TRBD2. The CDR3 covers 20 residues. Trimming at V came to 0 bases and at J to 0 bases, leaving 7 bases not matched to a gene. Germline V gene data show CDR1 as SGDLS and CDR2 as YYNGEE. The CDR3 loop is CASSVVGLAGGRSSYNEQFF. CDR3 DNA: TGTGCCAGCAGCGTAGTGGGACTAGCGGGGGGACGGAGCTCCTACAATGAGCAGTTCTTC.

V gene TRBV4-1 combines with J gene TRBJ2-7; 8 bases are shared with TRBD1. The germline V gene has CDR1 MGHRA and CDR2 YSYEKL. The CDR3 length is 15 residues. Trimming removed 0 bases from V and 1 base from J; junction bases left unmatched: 2. CDR3 coding DNA: TGCGCCAGCAGCCAAGAGTACAGGGGGTCCTACGAGCAGTACTTC. Translated, it gives CASSQEYRGSYEQYF.

This clone has just a few counts. The V call is TRBV25-1, the J call TRBJ2-4; possibly TRBD2 for D (6 bases). The CDR3 extends over 15 amino acids. Between the trimmed V and J ends, which lost 0 bases and 6 bases, there was a span of 12 bases. Looked up from germline, CDR1 is MGHDK and CDR2 is SYGVNS. The CDR3 DNA reads as TGTGCCAGCAGTGAATACGCCGGAGGGAGAAACATTCAGTACTTC. Encoded protein: CASSEYAGGRNIQYF.

This clone was seen a few times. This rearrangement joins TRBV6-1 to TRBJ2-5; TRBD2 aligns across 8 bases. The germline V gene encodes CDR1 MNHNS and CDR2 SASEGT. This CDR3 is 16 amino acids long. V was clipped by 3 bases and J by 5 bases; unmatched bases: 11. This chain's CDR3 is CASSEIYGGAQETQYF. In DNA form, the CDR3 reads TGTGCCAGCAGTGAGATCTACGGGGGGGCCCAGGAGACCCAGTACTTC.

This clone was recorded a few times. V usage is TRBV29-1 and J usage is TRBJ1-1, with 8 bases fitting TRBD1. Unmatched junction bases numbered 7, after V lost 4 bases and J lost 0 bases. This CDR3 is 15 amino acids long. Germline CDR1 SQVTM, CDR2 ANQGSEA. Here the CDR3 DNA reads TGCAGCGTTGCCCCCCAGGGGGCTCTGAACACTGAAGCTTTCTTT. This codes for CSVAPQGALNTEAFF.

The chain couples TRBV7-8 to TRBJ1-6; unclear D gene. V was pared by 5 bases and J by 0 bases, with 17 bases between. This CDR3 is 18 amino acids long. The germline gives CDR1 SGHVS, CDR2 FQNEAQ. The CDR3 nucleotides read TGTGCCAGCAGCGGAAAGACTAACTGGAGCTCCTATAATTCACCCCTCCACTTT. It encodes CASSGKTNWSSYNSPLHF.

The chain recombines TRBV27 with TRBJ2-2; 7 nucleotides agree with TRBD2. Germline loops: CDR1 MNHEY, CDR2 SMNVEV (reference sequence). Losses at the gene ends were 5 bases for V and 2 bases for J; bases not matched to a gene: 2. This CDR3 is 14 amino acids long. CDR3 DNA: TGTGCCAGCAGTCCGGGACTAAACACCGGGGAGCTGTTTTTT. This encodes CASSPGLNTGELFF.

V usage is TRBV12-5 and J usage is TRBJ1-6; no clear D. Germline lookup yields CDR1 LGHNT and CDR2 FRNRAP. V lost 5 bases and J 3 bases, leaving 11 bases between the germline ends. CDR3 length equals 15 residues. In DNA, the CDR3 is TGTGCTAGTGGTCTCGGGGAGGTCTATAATTCACCCCTCCACTTT. Its protein is CASGLGEVYNSPLHF.

This clone was detected a few times. V gene TRBV5-1 combines with J gene TRBJ1-2; 8 bases are a match to TRBD1. This CDR3 is built from 14 residues. CDR1 is SGHRS and CDR2 is YFSETQ in the germline V gene. Trimming at V came to 0 bases and at J to 8 bases, leaving 6 bases not matched to a gene. CDR3 DNA sequence: TGCGCCAGCAGCTTGGCTGGACAGGGCTGGGGCTACACCTTC. It is translated as CASSLAGQGWGYTF.

The chain carries TRBV6-5 and TRBJ2-2; D gene ambiguous. The CDR3 loop spans 14 amino acids. Germline V gene lookup returns CDR1 MNHEY and CDR2 SVGAGI. V dropped 2 bases and J dropped 2 bases, with 6 bases sitting between them. The CDR3 DNA follows: TGTGCCAGCAGTTACCTAAGAAACACCGGGGAGCTGTTTTTT. Amino acid sequence: CASSYLRNTGELFF.

The chain links TRBV19 to TRBJ2-7; 10 positions match TRBD1. Trimming took 8 bases from V and 0 from J; bases not matched to a gene: 7. The germline V gene encodes CDR1 LNHDA and CDR2 SQIVND (reference sequence). The CDR3 is made up of 15 amino acids. The CDR3 reads CASSGTGVGSYEQYF. Written as DNA, the CDR3 is TGTGCCAGTTCAGGGACAGGGGTGGGCTCCTACGAGCAGTACTTC.

The rearrangement links TRBV6-5 to TRBJ2-6; 8 bases are a match to TRBD1. The CDR3 has 15 residues. The V gene's germline CDR1 is MNHEY and CDR2 SVGAGI. The V and J ends lost 6 bases and 2 bases, in that order; junction bases with no gene match: 3. This CDR3 reads CASRLQGAGANVLTF. CDR3 coding DNA: TGTGCCAGCAGGCTACAGGGGGCTGGGGCCAACGTCCTGACTTTC.

The J gene is TRBJ1-4, the V gene TRBV11-2; TRBD1 matches at 12 bases. CDR3 size: 15 residues. V lost 5 bases, J lost 7 bases, and 5 bases stayed unmatched. CDR1 SGHAT and CDR2 FQNNGV come from the germline V gene. The CDR3 DNA reads as TGTGCCAGCAGCCGGGACAGGGGGCAAGGTGAAAAACTGTTTTTT. Its translation is CASSRDRGQGEKLFF. Based on the CDR3 plus reference TRBV11-2 and TRBJ1-4, the full variable domain is EAGVAQSPRYKIIEKRQSVAFWCNPISGHATLYWYQQILGQGPKLLIQFQNNGVVDDSQLPKDRFSAERLKGVDSTLKIQPAKLEDSAVYLCASSRDRGQGEKLFFGSGTQLSVL.

The chain employs TRBV7-2 and TRBJ2-7; a weak D match, TRBD2 (7 bases). CDR1 and CDR2 (germline): SGHTA, FQGNSA. The CDR3 sequence is 16 residues long. V was shortened by 1 base and J by 1 base, with 14 bases between the two germline ends. In nucleotides, the CDR3 is TGTGCCAGCAGCTTAGTCGGGGGGCCCAATTCCTACGAGCAGTACTTC. The encoded protein is CASSLVGGPNSYEQYF.

V and J are TRBV6-5 and TRBJ2-5; 14 bases match TRBD2. Matching the DNA end better, TRBJ2-7 makes the J call doubtful. Looked up from germline, CDR1 is MNHEY and CDR2 is SVGAGI. The CDR3 sequence is 16 residues long. The CDR3 loop reads CASSYGLAGGSYEQYF. The CDR3 DNA reads as TGTGCCAGCAGTTACGGACTAGCGGGGGGTTCCTACGAGCAGTACTTC.

V and J are TRBV4-2 and TRBJ2-5; 14 bases align to TRBD2. CDR1 and CDR2 (germline): LGHNA, YNFKEQ. J lost 4 bases, V lost 5 bases, and 9 bases had no gene match. The CDR3 covers 17 residues. CDR3 region: CASSYGLAGGLPETQYF. The CDR3 DNA sequence: TGTGCCAGCAGCTATGGACTAGCGGGGGGCCTGCCAGAGACCCAGTACTTC.

This sequence joins TRBV27 and TRBJ1-2, with unresolved D. Germline loops: CDR1 MNHEY, CDR2 SMNVEV (reference sequence). Trimming stripped 5 bases from V and 6 bases from J, with 16 bases between. The length of the CDR3 is 14 residues. The CDR3 DNA is TGTGCCAGCAGTCGAGACGCGGGGAACGATGGCTACACCTTC. It codes for CASSRDAGNDGYTF.

The chain recombines TRBV30 with TRBJ1-6, with 8 positions matching TRBD1. Trimming took 8 bases from V and 0 from J; bases not matched to a gene: 12. Per the germline V gene, CDR1 is GTSNPN and CDR2 is SVGIG (reference sequence). The CDR3 contains 17 residues. The CDR3 here is CALRTGPISSYNSPLHF. CDR3 sequence (DNA): TGTGCCCTCCGGACAGGGCCGATCAGCTCCTATAATTCACCCCTCCACTTT.

In its sample, this clone was seen a few times. The V and J genes are TRBV4-1 and TRBJ2-7, with unresolved D. This CDR3 is 15 amino acids long. The germline CDR1 and CDR2 sequences are MGHRA and YSYEKL. Trimming took 0 bases from V and 3 from J, leaving 12 bases between them. Here the CDR3 reads CASSQEMARNYEQYF. CDR3 in DNA: TGCGCCAGCAGCCAAGAAATGGCCAGAAACTACGAGCAGTACTTC.

This chain joins TRBV5-1 and TRBJ1-1; D is ambiguous. Germline V CDR1 and CDR2: SGHRS, YFSETQ. The CDR3 consists of 12 residues. V lost 4 bases to trimming and J lost 8 bases, with 12 bases between them. CDR3 region: CASSLPSREAFF. CDR3 coding DNA: TGCGCCAGCAGCCTCCCCTCGCGCGAAGCTTTCTTT.

This clone was seen once. The chain links TRBV25-1 to TRBJ1-6; TRBD1 agrees at 7 bases. This CDR3 is 13 amino acids long. CDR1 MGHDK and CDR2 SYGVNS come from the germline V gene. The J segment lost 10 bases and the V segment lost 6 bases, leaving 6 bases of the junction unmatched. The chain's CDR3 is CASRTGVGSPLHF. CDR3 DNA: TGTGCCAGCAGAACAGGGGTCGGCTCACCCCTCCACTTT. Full variable domain (remainder filled in from reference TRBV25-1 and TRBJ1-6): EADIYQTPRYLVIGTGKKITLECSQTMGHDKMYWYQQDPGMELHLIHYSYGVNSTEKGDLSSESTVSRIRTEHFPLTLESARPSHTSQYLCASRTGVGSPLHFGNGTRLTVT.

The rearrangement joins TRBV6-1 to TRBJ2-7; D perhaps matches TRBD1 (6 bases). CDR3 size: 13 residues. The V gene's germline CDR1 is MNHNS and CDR2 SASEGT. The V end was cut by 7 bases, the J end by 4 bases, with 14 bases between. In DNA form, the CDR3 reads TGTGCCAGCACCATAGTACAGGGATACGAGCAGTACTTC. Amino acid sequence: CASTIVQGYEQYF.

The chain links TRBV4-1 to TRBJ1-2; D is possibly TRBD1 (6 bases). This CDR3 region has 16 residues. The germline V gene has CDR1 MGHRA and CDR2 YSYEKL. V was clipped by 2 bases and J by 6 bases, with 19 bases between them. The CDR3 sequence: CASSQPGHKYPNGYTF. As DNA, the CDR3 is TGCGCCAGCAGCCAACCGGGACATAAATACCCGAATGGCTACACCTTC.